This TCR beta chain comes out of a study of T cells in Graves' hyperthyroidism and ophthalmopathy (dated by TCRdb to 2018 to 2020). About the full investigation: Peripheral blood samples were taken at the time of initial diagnosis, prior to any treatment. According to the paper, TCR Vbeta CDR3 sequencing was carried out on 135 peripheral blood samples, which came from more than 40 ophthalmopathy, some 73 hyperthyroidism and about 17 progressor patients. To identify distinguishing TCR V-J signatures, a discovery cohort of about a hundred patients was used, comprising 43 with Graves' ophthalmopathy and some 60 with stable Graves' hyperthyroidism. The 100 discovery patients were randomly split 7:3 into training and test sets. Prospective prediction of ophthalmopathy was tested in an independent validation cohort consisting of 18 hyperthyroidism patients and some 15 patients who later progressed to ophthalmopathy. In over five Graves' hyperthyroidism patients, the study also compared T-cell repertoires from thyroid tissue with T-cell repertoires from blood. After blood sampling, hyperthyroidism patients were treated with methimazole at a starting dose of 30 mg daily, and ophthalmopathy patients were treated with high-dose intravenous methylprednisolone.

A patient counted as having stable Graves' hyperthyroidism if no progression to ophthalmopathy occurred over 18 months of follow-up. Hyperthyroidism patients were aged 18 to 65 years and newly diagnosed, with disease duration of less than 2 months. The study excluded patients with uncontrolled infections, other autoimmune diseases, pregnancy or lactation. Clinical symptoms, serum thyroxine and TRAb, thyroid ultrasound, and orbital computed tomography formed the basis for the diagnoses. PBMCs were isolated from about 9 ml of fresh peripheral blood by Ficoll-Paque density gradient centrifugation. Trizol reagent was used to extract total RNA, and RNA quality was then checked on an Agilent 2100 Bioanalyzer. A note on this clonotype: The target of this receptor is not known. A much larger clone is a single base away; this may be a read error.

The germline V gene (reference sequence) gives CDR1 as MNHEY and CDR2 as SMNVEV. Reading from cysteine to phenylalanine, the CDR3 counts 16 amino acids. Only the CDR3 portion is preserved as DNA: 48 bases, with reading frame beginning at the first base. V is cut by 0 bases and J by 3 bases, and the space between the germline ends is 15 bases. Study-wide conclusions, independent of this receptor: Most expanded thyroid clonotypes (frequency above 0.001) were also found in blood, which suggests that blood repertoires may mirror thyroid immune responses. No statistical method was used to set the sample size in advance, and investigators knew the group allocation. During validation, the model predicted progression to ophthalmopathy a median of roughly 7.1 months ahead of onset, with around 71% sensitivity and 72.22% specificity. A model built on a 13 V-J signature distinguished ophthalmopathy from stable hyperthyroidism, reaching roughly 88% sensitivity and about 81% specificity in cross-validation and 80%/75% in testing.

Amplification of TCR beta CDR3 regions was carried out from RNA transcripts. For the first round of RT-PCR on the TCR CDR3, the HTBI primer set was used together with the Qiagen OneStep RT-PCR kit. A second multiplex PCR round built the libraries, followed by size selection and purification. Libraries were sequenced paired-end with 100 bp reads on an Illumina HiSeq2000. In the source study's methods: SOAPnuke was used to process the raw data, with reads discarded if the reads contained adapters or uncalled bases, had a mean Phred below 15, or lacked an exact constant-primer or identifier match. High-quality paired reads were merged with COPE v1.2.5, and unique nucleotide sequences were defined as clonotypes. MiTCR v1.1 was used to align clonotypes to the IMGT TRBV, TRBD and TRBJ reference segments. Analysis was restricted to V-J combinations with a frequency above 0.0001, which covered 99.2% of repertoires. The TCS score was defined as the ratio of F50 (clonal expansion) to E x V (chaos), calculated using BLOSUM62-based TCRdist between CDR3 peptides within each V-J. Welch's t-statistics and random forest reduced roughly 540 V-J features to 13, which were used in a naive Bayes classifier (R e1071). The raw public data were reprocessed by TCRdb itself: fastp quality trimming at Q25, MiXCR clonotype calling, in-frame beta chains only. Under each unique CDR3 protein, matching rows form one entry showing the most common genes and DNA. TCRdb, not the authors, supplied the V and J calls. In this sample the table shows about 740,000 distinct CDR3 sequences, about 14% of which occur a single time. The top ten clones comprise roughly 10% of the sample.

The V and J genes are TRBV27 and TRBJ2-7; the D gene is possibly TRBD1 or TRBD2, with 5 bases matching each. The clonotype comes from a woman under 30 with Graves' hyperthyroidism. Sample: blood. The CDR3 region: CASSLSLGTEVYEQYF. At the DNA level, the sequence is TGTGCCAGCAGTTTATCCCTCGGGACGGAGGTCTACGAGCAGTACTTC.